The 6 T cell receptor beta chains given below trace back to one sample, sequenced in a study of PD-L1 blockade in urothelial cancer. As for time point: peripheral blood 6 weeks after treatment start. Profiled with immunoSEQ multiplex PCR; TCRdb holds only in-frame clones, not every one. The data contain approximately 30,000 clones, 80% to 90% of them singletons. The specimen was PBMCs, collected around atezolizumab (anti-PD-L1) treatment. The receptor set was obtained from a man older than 75 with urothelial cancer.

The gene calls are TRBV2 and TRBJ1-1, with 8 bases aligning to TRBD1. The CDR3 length is 13 residues. V was pared by 6 bases and J by 6 bases, with 6 bases of the junction left unmatched. The germline V gene has CDR1 SNHLY and CDR2 FYNNEI. This chain's CDR3 is CASSVDRGAEAFF. The CDR3 DNA sequence: TGTGCCAGCAGCGTCGACAGGGGAGCTGAAGCTTTCTTT.

This chain connects TRBV7-2 to TRBJ1-4, with D uncertain. Trimming pared 6 bases from V and 3 bases from J, leaving 14 bases between. Germline CDR1 is SGHTA and CDR2 is FQGNSA. The CDR3 is made up of 15 amino acids. CDR3 nucleotides: TGTGCCAGCAGTTCCGGGGAGCGGGCTAATGAAAAACTGTTTTTT. It is translated as CASSSGERANEKLFF. Variable domain in full (rest from reference TRBV7-2 and TRBJ1-4): GAGVSQSPSNKVTEKGKDVELRCDPISGHTALYWYRQSLGQGLEFLIYFQGNSAPDKSGLPSDRFSAERTGGSVSTLTIQRTQQEDSAVYLCASSSGERANEKLFFGSGTQLSVL.

The chain recombines TRBV5-5 with TRBJ1-2; 7 nucleotides line up with TRBD1. The germline CDR1 and CDR2 sequences are SGHKS and YYEKEE (reference sequence). V shed 4 bases and J 6 bases; nucleotides not matched to a gene: 12. The CDR3 contains 15 residues. The CDR3, as DNA: TGTGCCAGCAGCATTGCAGACAGGGCCTTCGATGGCTACACCTTC. It translates to CASSIADRAFDGYTF.

The table lists this clone with a count of one. The J gene is TRBJ1-1, the V gene TRBV5-1; D is unresolved. Trimming took 3 bases from V and 1 from J, leaving 13 bases between them. The CDR3 contains 15 residues. The germline V gene encodes CDR1 SGHRS and CDR2 YFSETQ. CDR3 DNA: TGCGCCAGCAGCTCGTTAGGACGGGGGAACACTGAAGCTTTCTTT. Translating it yields CASSSLGRGNTEAFF.

This sequence joins TRBV4-2 and TRBJ2-5; 9 nucleotides align to TRBD2. J lost 3 bases, V lost 3 bases, and 5 bases had no gene match. The CDR3 extends over 15 amino acids. Germline CDR1 is LGHNA and CDR2 is YNFKEQ. The CDR3 sequence is CASSHSQREEETQYF. As DNA, the CDR3 is TGTGCCAGCAGCCATTCCCAGCGGGAGGAAGAGACCCAGTACTTC.

This CDR3 reads CASSSRRDPASEQYF. The DNA for the CDR3 is TGTGCCAGCAGCTCCAGGAGGGACCCCGCCTCCGAGCAGTACTTC. This chain connects TRBV11-2 to TRBJ2-7; D is possibly TRBD2 (6 bases). V lost 4 bases and J 6 bases, leaving 19 bases between the germline ends. This CDR3 is built from 15 residues. CDR1 SGHAT and CDR2 FQNNGV come from the germline V gene.